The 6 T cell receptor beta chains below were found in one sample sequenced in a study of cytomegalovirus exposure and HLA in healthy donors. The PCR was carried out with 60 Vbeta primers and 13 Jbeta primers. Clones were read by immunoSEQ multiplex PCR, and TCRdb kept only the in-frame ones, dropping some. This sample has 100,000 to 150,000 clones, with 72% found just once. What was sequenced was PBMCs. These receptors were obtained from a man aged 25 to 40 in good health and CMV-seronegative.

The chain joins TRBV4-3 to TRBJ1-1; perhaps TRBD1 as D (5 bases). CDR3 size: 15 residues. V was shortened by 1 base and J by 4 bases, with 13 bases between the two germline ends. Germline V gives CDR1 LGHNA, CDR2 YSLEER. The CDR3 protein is CASSQGIGEGTEAFF. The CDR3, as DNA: TGCGCCAGCAGCCAAGGCATAGGGGAGGGCACTGAAGCTTTCTTT.

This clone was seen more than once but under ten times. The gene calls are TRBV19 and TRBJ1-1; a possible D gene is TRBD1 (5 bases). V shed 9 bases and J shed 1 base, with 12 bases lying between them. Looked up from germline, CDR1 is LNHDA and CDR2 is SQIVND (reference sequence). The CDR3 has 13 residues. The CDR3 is CARTARQNTEAFF. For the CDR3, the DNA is TGTGCCAGGACAGCACGGCAGAACACTGAAGCTTTCTTT.

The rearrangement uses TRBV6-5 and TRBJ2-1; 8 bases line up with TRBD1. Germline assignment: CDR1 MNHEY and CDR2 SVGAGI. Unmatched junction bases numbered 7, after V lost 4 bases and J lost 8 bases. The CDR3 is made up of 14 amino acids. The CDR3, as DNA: TGTGCCAGCAGTTCTCCGACAGGGGTTCATGAGCAGTTCTTC. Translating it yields CASSSPTGVHEQFF.

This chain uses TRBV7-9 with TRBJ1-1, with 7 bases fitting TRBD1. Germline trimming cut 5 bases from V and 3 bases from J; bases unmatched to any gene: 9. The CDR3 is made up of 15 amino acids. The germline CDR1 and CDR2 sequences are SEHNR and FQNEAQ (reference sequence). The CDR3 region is CASSSTGERYTEAFF. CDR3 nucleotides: TGTGCCAGCAGCAGTACAGGGGAGAGGTACACTGAAGCTTTCTTT.

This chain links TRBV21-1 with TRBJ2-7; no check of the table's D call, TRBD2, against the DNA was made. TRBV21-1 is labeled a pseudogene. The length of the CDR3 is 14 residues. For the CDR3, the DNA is TGTGCCATTCACCCTCGGGGTTTTCCCTACGAGCAGTACTTC. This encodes CAIHPRGFPYEQYF.

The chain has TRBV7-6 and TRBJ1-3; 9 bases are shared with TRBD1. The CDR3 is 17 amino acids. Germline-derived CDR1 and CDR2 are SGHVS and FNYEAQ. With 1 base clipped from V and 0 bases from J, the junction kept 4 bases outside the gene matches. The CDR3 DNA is TGTGCCAGCAGCTTAGGGGGACAGGGATCCTCTGGAAACACCATATATTTT. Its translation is CASSLGGQGSSGNTIYF.